Shown below are 24 T cell receptor beta chains from a single sample sequenced in a study of T cell responses to AZD1222 COVID-19 vaccine. Repertoires were generated with immunoSEQ multiplex PCR, while TCRdb's copy carries only in-frame clones and drops some. The profile shows approximately 170,000 clones, 80% to 90% of them singletons. The sample consisted of peripheral blood, taken 28 days after the second AZD1222 dose. Every receptor here comes from an adult who received the AZD1222 COVID-19 vaccine.

The rearrangement joins TRBV10-3 to TRBJ1-2; 9 bases map to TRBD1. V dropped 3 bases and J dropped 8; count of bases not matched to a gene: 4. The CDR3 contains 13 residues. The germline gives CDR1 ENHRY, CDR2 SYGVKD. CDR3 coding DNA: TGTGCCATCAGTGAAGGGACAGGGTTAGGCTACACCTTC. Translation: CAISEGTGLGYTF.

The chain uses TRBV9 and TRBJ2-2; 7 bases are a match to TRBD2. Germline-derived CDR1 and CDR2 are SGDLS and YYNGEE. The CDR3 extends over 16 amino acids. V lost 4 bases and J lost 0; bases outside the gene matches: 6. CDR3 amino acids: CASSSRGGSNTGELFF. For the CDR3, the DNA is TGTGCCAGCAGCTCCCGGGGAGGGTCGAACACCGGGGAGCTGTTTTTT.

This clone was picked up one time. The chain combines TRBV13 with TRBJ2-5, with 7 bases that match TRBD2. Germline loops: CDR1 PRHDT, CDR2 FYEKMQ (reference sequence). The CDR3 runs 15 residues. V gave up 3 bases and J gave up 7 bases; unmatched junction bases: 11. CDR3 nucleotide sequence: TGTGCCAGCAGCTTCAGAGGGACTACGGCGCGGACCCAGTACTTC. It translates to CASSFRGTTARTQYF. The variable domain in full, with the rest retrieved from reference TRBV13 and TRBJ2-5, is AAGVIQSPRHLIKEKRETATLKCYPIPRHDTVYWYQQGPGQDPQFLISFYEKMQSDKGSIPDRFSAQQFSDYHSELNMSSLELGDSALYFCASSFRGTTARTQYFGPGTRLLVL.

The rearrangement joins TRBV7-2 to TRBJ2-2, with 7 positions matching TRBD1. Germline trimming cut 5 bases from V and 3 bases from J; bases unmatched to any gene: 12. The CDR3 is 17 amino acids. Per germline, CDR1 SGHTA and CDR2 FQGNSA. The CDR3 sequence: CASSPPGTAAYTGELFF. Written as DNA, the CDR3 is TGTGCCAGCAGCCCCCCCGGGACAGCAGCCTACACCGGGGAGCTGTTTTTT.

This sequence joins TRBV10-3 and TRBJ2-7; 9 nucleotides line up with TRBD2. V dropped 6 bases and J dropped 2; count of bases not matched to a gene: 5. The CDR3 extends over 14 amino acids. Germline V lookup: CDR1 ENHRY, CDR2 SYGVKD. The chain's CDR3 is CAISSLAGTYEQYF. As DNA, the CDR3 is TGTGCCATCAGCTCTCTAGCGGGGACCTACGAGCAGTACTTC.

CDR3 bases: TGTGCCAGCACCACAGGATGGCAAGAGACCCAGTACTTC. This codes for CASTTGWQETQYF. The chain links TRBV12-3 or TRBV12-4 to TRBJ2-5; TRBD1 is a possible D gene (5 bases). Trimming left V 7 bases short and J 2 bases short, with 11 bases between. The CDR3 is made up of 13 amino acids.

The gene calls are TRBV10-3 and TRBJ2-6, with TRBD2 matching over 8 bases. CDR1 is ENHRY, CDR2 SYGVKD, per germline. The V gene end was trimmed by 7 bases and the J gene end by 0 bases; junction bases not matched to a gene: 8. This CDR3 is 17 amino acids long. The CDR3 here is CAIKSSGAYSGANVLTF. CDR3 nucleotides: TGTGCCATCAAGAGTAGCGGGGCCTACTCTGGGGCCAACGTCCTGACTTTC.

The V gene is TRBV18, the J gene TRBJ1-5, with D unclear. The CDR3 sequence is 15 residues long. V was cut by 0 bases and J by 0 bases, with 6 bases left in between. Germline CDR1 KGHSH, CDR2 LQKENI. The CDR3 nucleotides read TGTGCCAGCTCACCACCTCATAGTAGCAATCAGCCCCAGCATTTT. It encodes CASSPPHSSNQPQHF.

The chain combines TRBV24-1 with TRBJ2-4, with D maybe TRBD2 (6 bases). The CDR3 length is 13 residues. V was cut by 3 bases and J by 7 bases, with 9 bases left in between. CDR1 and CDR2 (germline): KGHDR, SFDVKD. CDR3 loop: CATSDGGTNIQYF. Written as DNA, the CDR3 is TGTGCCACCAGTGATGGGGGGACGAACATTCAGTACTTC.

V gene TRBV19 combines with J gene TRBJ2-5; D gene unclear. Germline V gene lookup returns CDR1 LNHDA and CDR2 SQIVND (reference sequence). The V gene lost 3 bases and the J gene lost 3 bases, with 8 bases spanning the gap. The CDR3 extends over 13 amino acids. The CDR3 loop is CASSIADKETQYF. The CDR3 DNA reads as TGTGCCAGTAGTATTGCGGATAAAGAGACCCAGTACTTC.

The genes are TRBV24-1 and TRBJ2-7; D might be TRBD2 (7 bases). V was shortened by 4 bases and J by 9 bases, with 18 bases between the two germline ends. The germline V gene has CDR1 KGHDR and CDR2 SFDVKD. CDR3 length: 14 residues. The CDR3 loop reads CATSETVTGRGQYF. The CDR3, as DNA: TGTGCCACCAGTGAGACCGTTACAGGGAGGGGGCAGTACTTC.

This clone turned up a few times. The chain employs TRBV10-2 and TRBJ1-2; D is possibly TRBD1 (6 bases). V was pared by 6 bases and J by 2 bases, with 10 bases between. This CDR3 is 13 amino acids long. Germline lookup yields CDR1 WSHSY and CDR2 SAAADI. The CDR3 protein is CASSQDRNYGYTF. The CDR3 bases are TGCGCCAGCAGCCAAGACAGGAACTATGGCTACACCTTC.

The V and J genes are TRBV19 and TRBJ2-3; D gene uncertain. Germline V gives CDR1 LNHDA, CDR2 SQIVND (reference sequence). The CDR3 consists of 16 residues. V was pared by 5 bases and J by 0 bases, with 15 bases between. The CDR3 spells CASSRAGGFSTDTQYF. CDR3 DNA: TGTGCCAGTAGTCGGGCTGGCGGCTTTAGCACAGATACGCAGTATTTT. The whole variable domain, remainder taken from reference TRBV19 and TRBJ2-3, is DGGITQSPKYLFRKEGQNVTLSCEQNLNHDAMYWYRQDPGQGLRLIYYSQIVNDFQKGDIAEGYSVSREKKESFPLTVTSAQKNPTAFYLCASSRAGGFSTDTQYFGPGTRLTVL.

The chain combines TRBV7-9 with TRBJ1-3, with 7 positions matching TRBD1. This CDR3 has 15 amino acids. CDR1 SEHNR and CDR2 FQNEAQ come from the germline V gene (reference sequence). Unmatched junction bases numbered 6, after V lost 4 bases and J lost 3 bases. CDR3 in amino acids: CASSYPAGGGNTIYF. The CDR3 DNA reads TGTGCCAGCAGCTACCCAGCAGGGGGTGGAAACACCATATATTTT. Supplemented by reference TRBV7-9 and TRBJ1-3, the full variable domain reads DTGVSQNPRHKITKRGQNVTFRCDPISEHNRLYWYRQTLGQGPEFLTYFQNEAQLEKSRLLSDRFSAERPKGSFSTLEIQRTEQGDSAMYLCASSYPAGGGNTIYFGEGSWLTVV.

The chain links TRBV3-1 (or the pseudogene TRBV3-2) to TRBJ1-2, with TRBD1 matching over 8 bases. V shed 3 bases and J 3 bases; nucleotides not matched to a gene: 3. The CDR3 totals 14 residues. Per germline, CDR1 LGHDT and CDR2 YNNKEL (reference sequence). This CDR3 reads CASSQTTGDYGYTF. The CDR3 DNA reads TGTGCCAGCAGCCAGACGACAGGGGACTATGGCTACACCTTC.

The chain employs TRBV5-4 and TRBJ2-3, with D possibly matching TRBD2 (7 bases). V lost 3 bases and J 0 bases, leaving 14 bases between the germline ends. From germline, CDR1 is SGHNT and CDR2 YYREEE (reference sequence). The CDR3 spans 16 residues. CDR3: CASSSGGSSSTDTQYF. CDR3 bases: TGTGCCAGCAGCTCGGGGGGCTCCTCTAGCACAGATACGCAGTATTTT.

The gene calls are TRBV7-3 and TRBJ2-2; D call uncertain. There are 13 residues in the CDR3. Between the trimmed V and J ends, which lost 5 bases and 3 bases, there was a span of 7 bases. The germline V gene has CDR1 SGHTA and CDR2 FQGTGA. The CDR3 sequence is CASSPGYTGELFF. The CDR3 region has the DNA TGTGCCAGCAGCCCCGGGTACACCGGGGAGCTGTTTTTT.

V gene TRBV9 combines with J gene TRBJ1-5, with a weak D call TRBD1 (5 bases). Looked up from germline, CDR1 is SGDLS and CDR2 is YYNGEE. Trimming cost V 3 bases and J 6 bases, with 16 bases left between them. The CDR3 spans 15 residues. The CDR3 sequence: CASSAVGGESQPQHF. The CDR3 region has the DNA TGTGCCAGCAGCGCCGTTGGAGGGGAAAGTCAGCCCCAGCATTTT. The complete variable domain, with remaining parts taken from reference TRBV9 and TRBJ1-5, reads DSGVTQTPKHLITATGQRVTLRCSPRSGDLSVYWYQQSLDQGLQFLIQYYNGEERAKGNILERFSAQQFPDLHSELNLSSLELGDSALYFCASSAVGGESQPQHFGDGTRLSIL.

The chain uses TRBV5-1 and TRBJ2-3; D unclear. The germline gives CDR1 SGHRS, CDR2 YFSETQ. This CDR3 contains 14 residues. V lost 4 bases, J lost 2 bases, and 11 bases lay in between. The CDR3 DNA sequence: TGCGCCAGCAGCGGGGATTGGGCCACAGATACGCAGTATTTT. Protein: CASSGDWATDTQYF.

This chain uses TRBV3-1 (or the pseudogene TRBV3-2) with TRBJ1-2; no reliable D call. Deletions cut 7 bases from V and 2 bases from J, with 8 bases between. Germline V CDR1 and CDR2: LGHDT, YNNKEL (reference sequence). The CDR3 loop spans 12 amino acids. The DNA for the CDR3 is TGTGCCAGCATGCAGACAAACTATGGCTACACCTTC. Translating gives CASMQTNYGYTF.

The V and J genes are TRBV9 and TRBJ1-2, with 7 bases fitting TRBD1. V trimming: 3 bases; J trimming: 4 bases; junction bases outside the gene matches: 12. Germline V lookup: CDR1 SGDLS, CDR2 YYNGEE. The CDR3 is made up of 16 amino acids. DNA of the CDR3: TGTGCCAGCAGCGCAATTCCCGGGACAGACCTCTATGGCTACACCTTC. Its protein is CASSAIPGTDLYGYTF.

The V and J genes are TRBV6-5 and TRBJ1-2, with a weak D call TRBD1 (5 bases). Trimming removed 2 bases from V and 4 bases from J, with 17 bases in between. Germline-derived CDR1 and CDR2 are MNHEY and SVGAGI. CDR3 length equals 16 residues. The CDR3 protein is CASSYLGSGVSYGYTF. The CDR3 DNA is TGTGCCAGCAGTTACCTCGGCTCGGGGGTGTCCTATGGCTACACCTTC.

The rearrangement uses TRBV9 and TRBJ2-3; 13 nucleotides line up with TRBD2. The germline gives CDR1 SGDLS, CDR2 YYNGEE. The CDR3 extends over 16 amino acids. The junction had 6 bases not matched to a gene; V was cut back by 3 bases and J by 5 bases. DNA for the CDR3: TGTGCCAGCAGCGCCACTAGCGGGGGGGCGATAGATACGCAGTATTTT. This codes for CASSATSGGAIDTQYF.

The CDR3: CASSTQGSPYEQYF. The CDR3 nucleotides read TGTGCCAGTAGTACCCAGGGCAGTCCCTACGAGCAGTACTTC. This chain joins TRBV19 and TRBJ2-7, with D tentatively TRBD1 (5 bases). The CDR3 extends over 14 amino acids. Germline V gene sequence: CDR1 LNHDA, CDR2 SQIVND (reference sequence). V gave up 4 bases and J gave up 2 bases, with 12 bases separating them.